Here is one T cell receptor beta chain with its context. Its matching antigen is unknown. Here immunoSEQ multiplex PCR was the method, and the copy in TCRdb shows in-frame clones only, minus some. The data show about 1.9 million clones, with about 94% seen just once and more than 1.5% held by the top ten. Only CD45RO-negative cells positively selected for CCR7 counted as naive CD8 cells, so terminally differentiated effector memory CD45RA+ cells were excluded. Among the donors, all were Caucasian adults who lived in Nashville, Tennessee. The sample originates from a study of shared clonotypes between healthy human individuals. Study-wide points: Estimated richness values were generally larger in naive subsets than in memory subsets. Apart from blood, nothing was sampled; tissue repertoires likely differ.

CDR3 length: 14 residues. Germline-derived CDR1 and CDR2 are SGHAT and FQNNGV. V was trimmed by 0 bases and J by 0 bases, leaving 5 bases between them. This TCR was recovered from a man younger than 35 in good health. Some clones in this sample may be carry-over from other donors' samples. The specimen was naive CD8+ T cells from PBMCs. The genes are TRBV11-2 and TRBJ2-5; no clear D. In DNA, the CDR3 is TGTGCCAGCAGCTTAGAGCCGGACCAAGAGACCCAGTACTTC. This gives the protein CASSLEPDQETQYF.